The rows below give T cell receptor beta chains drawn from one sample of a study of shared clonotypes between healthy human individuals. Measured with immunoSEQ multiplex PCR; TCRdb has only the in-frame clones, and not every one. The profile shows over a million clones, approximately 98% of them singletons. The sample comprised naive CD4+ T cells sorted from blood. The receptor set was obtained from a man aged 30 to 45 in good health. Both conserved end residues are part of each CDR3. A D gene is named only where the DNA matches it firmly. Expanded clones get a size class; other rows say once, few or many, or leave the size out.

CDR3aa: CASSPGVRSYEQYF
CDR3nt: TGTGCCAGCTCACCAGGCGTTCGGAGCTACGAGCAGTACTTC
j_gene: TRBJ2-7
v_gene: TRBV18
d_gene: -
abundance: -

CDR3aa: CASSGPDRDQRDQPQHF
CDR3nt: TGTGCCAGCAGCGGACCCGACAGGGATCAGCGGGATCAGCCCCAGCATTTT
j_gene: TRBJ1-5
v_gene: TRBV7-9
d_gene: TRBD1
abundance: -

CDR3aa: CASSLALGGNSNQPQHF
CDR3nt: TGTGCCAGCAGCTTAGCTCTCGGGGGGAATAGCAATCAGCCCCAGCATTTT
j_gene: TRBJ1-5
v_gene: TRBV7-9
d_gene: -
abundance: -

CDR3aa: CAIRSGGGKSGTQYF
CDR3nt: TGTGCCATCAGGTCAGGGGGCGGGAAATCGGGGACCCAGTACTTC
j_gene: TRBJ2-5
v_gene: TRBV10-3
d_gene: TRBD1
abundance: -

CDR3aa: CASSGTDRFFEQFF
CDR3nt: TGTGCCAGCTCGGGTACCGACAGGTTTTTTGAGCAGTTCTTC
j_gene: TRBJ2-1
v_gene: TRBV6-5
d_gene: -
abundance: -

CDR3aa: CASSIDRDNEQFF
CDR3nt: TGTGCCAGCAGCATCGACAGGGACAATGAGCAGTTCTTC
j_gene: TRBJ2-1
v_gene: TRBV11-2
d_gene: TRBD1
abundance: -

CDR3aa: CASSRDFSSRDTQYF
CDR3nt: TGTGCCAGCAGCCGAGACTTCTCCTCACGGGATACGCAGTATTTT
j_gene: TRBJ2-3
v_gene: TRBV4-2
d_gene: -
abundance: -

CDR3aa: CASSPGVQETQYF
CDR3nt: TGTGCCAGCTCACCAGGGGTTCAGGAGACCCAGTACTTC
j_gene: TRBJ2-5
v_gene: TRBV18
d_gene: -
abundance: -

CDR3aa: CSAVPADEQFF
CDR3nt: TGCAGTGCCGTACCCGCGGATGAGCAGTTCTTC
j_gene: TRBJ2-1
v_gene: TRBV20-1
d_gene: -
abundance: -

CDR3aa: CASSPRLAEETQYF
CDR3nt: TGCGCCAGCAGCCCCCGACTAGCGGAAGAGACCCAGTACTTC
j_gene: TRBJ2-5
v_gene: TRBV5-1
d_gene: TRBD2
abundance: -

CDR3aa: CAWSAGGALTNEKLFF
CDR3nt: TGTGCCTGGAGTGCAGGGGGGGCTTTGACTAATGAAAAACTGTTTTTT
j_gene: TRBJ1-4
v_gene: TRBV30
d_gene: TRBD1
abundance: -

CDR3aa: CASSPKRLAAQETQYF
CDR3nt: TGTGCCAGCTCACCAAAGAGACTAGCGGCGCAAGAGACCCAGTACTTC
j_gene: TRBJ2-5
v_gene: TRBV18
d_gene: TRBD2
abundance: -

CDR3aa: CAWSVLSQETQYF
CDR3nt: TGTGCCTGGAGTGTACTTAGTCAAGAGACCCAGTACTTC
j_gene: TRBJ2-5
v_gene: TRBV30
d_gene: -
abundance: -

CDR3aa: CASTGSWGGEAFF
CDR3nt: TGTGCCAGTACGGGGTCTTGGGGCGGTGAAGCTTTCTTT
j_gene: TRBJ1-1
v_gene: TRBV19
d_gene: -
abundance: once

CDR3aa: CASSPVLGSDTDTQYF
CDR3nt: TGCGCCAGCAGCCCCGTCCTTGGGTCGGACACAGATACGCAGTATTTT
j_gene: TRBJ2-3
v_gene: TRBV5-1
d_gene: -
abundance: -

CDR3aa: CASSLFPPREGGEQFF
CDR3nt: TGTGCCAGCAGCCTCTTTCCCCCGCGGGAGGGTGGAGAGCAGTTCTTC
j_gene: TRBJ2-1
v_gene: TRBV27
d_gene: TRBD2
abundance: -

CDR3aa: CASRNLGLAGYSYNEQFF
CDR3nt: TGCGCCAGCAGAAATTTAGGACTAGCGGGCTACTCCTACAATGAGCAGTTCTTC
j_gene: TRBJ2-1
v_gene: TRBV5-1
d_gene: TRBD2
abundance: once

CDR3aa: CASASHPDTQYF
CDR3nt: TGTGCCAGCGCCTCTCATCCAGATACGCAGTATTTT
j_gene: TRBJ2-3
v_gene: TRBV28
d_gene: -
abundance: -

CDR3aa: CASSLAVWGYTEAFF
CDR3nt: TGTGCCAGCAGCTTAGCCGTCTGGGGATACACTGAAGCTTTCTTT
j_gene: TRBJ1-1
v_gene: TRBV7-8
d_gene: -
abundance: -

CDR3aa: CSVVVGNYGYTF
CDR3nt: TGCAGCGTCGTGGTAGGAAACTATGGCTACACCTTC
j_gene: TRBJ1-2
v_gene: TRBV29-1
d_gene: -
abundance: -

CDR3aa: CASRTGLNYEQYF
CDR3nt: TGTGCCAGCAGGACAGGGCTTAACTACGAGCAGTACTTC
j_gene: TRBJ2-7
v_gene: TRBV2
d_gene: TRBD1
abundance: -

CDR3aa: CASSHGTGENIQYF
CDR3nt: TGTGCCAGCAGCCACGGGACAGGGGAAAACATTCAGTACTTC
j_gene: TRBJ2-4
v_gene: TRBV5-4
d_gene: TRBD1
abundance: -

CDR3aa: CASSPLYRARFPDYEQYF
CDR3nt: TGTGCCAGCTCACCCCTTTACAGGGCCCGCTTCCCAGATTACGAGCAGTACTTC
j_gene: TRBJ2-7
v_gene: TRBV18
d_gene: -
abundance: once

CDR3aa: CASSEHTGTGYNEQFF
CDR3nt: TGTGCCAGCAGCGAACATACCGGGACAGGATACAATGAGCAGTTCTTC
j_gene: TRBJ2-1
v_gene: TRBV7-2
d_gene: TRBD1
abundance: -

CDR3aa: CASTLSPGLYEQYF
CDR3nt: TGTGCCAGCACTCTAAGTCCAGGACTATACGAGCAGTACTTC
j_gene: TRBJ2-7
v_gene: TRBV7-2
d_gene: -
abundance: once

CDR3aa: CAIGTGRGNTIYF
CDR3nt: TGTGCCATCGGAACAGGGAGAGGAAACACCATATATTTT
j_gene: TRBJ1-3
v_gene: TRBV10-3
d_gene: -
abundance: -

CDR3aa: CSVEYSRGNEQYF
CDR3nt: TGCAGCGTTGAATACTCACGTGGGAACGAGCAGTACTTC
j_gene: TRBJ2-7
v_gene: TRBV29-1
d_gene: -
abundance: -

CDR3aa: CASSLRATLNTIYF
CDR3nt: TGTGCCAGCAGTTTGCGGGCCACCCTAAACACCATATATTTT
j_gene: TRBJ1-3
v_gene: TRBV6-5
d_gene: -
abundance: once

CDR3aa: CASSPGGSVYNEQFF
CDR3nt: TGTGCCAGCTCACCGGGTGGAAGCGTTTACAATGAGCAGTTCTTC
j_gene: TRBJ2-1
v_gene: TRBV18
d_gene: -
abundance: -

CDR3aa: CASSTFTSGTSGRIYEQYF
CDR3nt: TGTGCCAGCAGCACCTTCACATCCGGGACTAGCGGGAGGATCTACGAGCAGTACTTC
j_gene: TRBJ2-7
v_gene: TRBV5-4
d_gene: TRBD2
abundance: -

CDR3aa: CASKRTSVYNEQFF
CDR3nt: TGTGCCAGCAAACGGACTAGCGTCTACAATGAGCAGTTCTTC
j_gene: TRBJ2-1
v_gene: TRBV6-1
d_gene: TRBD2
abundance: -

CDR3aa: CASSPYWDTRGLAGHEQFF
CDR3nt: TGTGCCAGCAGCCCCTACTGGGACACCCGGGGACTAGCGGGTCATGAGCAGTTCTTC
j_gene: TRBJ2-1
v_gene: TRBV14
d_gene: TRBD2
abundance: -

CDR3aa: CSVGQPRGETQYF
CDR3nt: TGCAGCGTTGGGCAACCGCGAGGAGAGACCCAGTACTTC
j_gene: TRBJ2-5
v_gene: TRBV29-1
d_gene: -
abundance: -

CDR3aa: CATSRDRGTTYEQYF
CDR3nt: TGTGCCACCAGCAGGGACAGGGGAACAACCTACGAGCAGTACTTC
j_gene: TRBJ2-7
v_gene: TRBV15
d_gene: TRBD1
abundance: once

CDR3aa: CASSRGVTAETQYF
CDR3nt: TGTGCCAGCAGCCGCGGCGTTACAGCAGAGACCCAGTACTTC
j_gene: TRBJ2-5
v_gene: TRBV7-9
d_gene: -
abundance: -

CDR3aa: CASSTGHGANTGELFF
CDR3nt: TGTGCCAGTAGTACAGGCCATGGAGCGAACACCGGGGAGCTGTTTTTT
j_gene: TRBJ2-2
v_gene: TRBV19
d_gene: -
abundance: -

CDR3aa: CASSLALGQGSSYEQYF
CDR3nt: TGTGCCAGCAGCTTAGCGCTTGGACAGGGTAGCTCCTACGAGCAGTACTTC
j_gene: TRBJ2-7
v_gene: TRBV7-6
d_gene: TRBD1
abundance: -

CDR3aa: CASSLLVGRTAEQFF
CDR3nt: TGTGCCAGCAGTTTACTGGTGGGACGGACGGCAGAGCAGTTCTTC
j_gene: TRBJ2-1
v_gene: TRBV28
d_gene: -
abundance: -

CDR3aa: CASSPRDQGNTIYF
CDR3nt: TGTGCCAGCTCACCAAGGGACCAAGGAAACACCATATATTTT
j_gene: TRBJ1-3
v_gene: TRBV18
d_gene: -
abundance: -

CDR3aa: CASSTGYNEQFF
CDR3nt: TGTGCCAGCAGTACTGGGTACAATGAGCAGTTCTTC
j_gene: TRBJ2-1
v_gene: TRBV28
d_gene: -
abundance: -

CDR3aa: CASSEARAVTEQYF
CDR3nt: TGTGCCAGCAGTGAAGCCAGAGCTGTCACGGAACAGTACTTC
j_gene: TRBJ2-7
v_gene: TRBV6-1
d_gene: -
abundance: -

CDR3aa: CASSEALPTNIYNEQFF
CDR3nt: TGTGCCAGCAGTGAAGCACTACCAACCAACATCTACAATGAGCAGTTCTTC
j_gene: TRBJ2-1
v_gene: TRBV6-1
d_gene: -
abundance: -

CDR3aa: CASSLGASGNTIYF
CDR3nt: TGTGCCAGCAGCTTGGGGGCTTCTGGAAACACCATATATTTT
j_gene: TRBJ1-3
v_gene: TRBV5-4
d_gene: -
abundance: -

CDR3aa: CAWSADTDTQYF
CDR3nt: TGTGCCTGGAGTGCCGACACAGATACGCAGTATTTT
j_gene: TRBJ2-3
v_gene: TRBV30
d_gene: -
abundance: -

CDR3aa: CASSWVGSGSGEQYF
CDR3nt: TGCGCCAGCAGCTGGGTGGGGAGCGGGAGTGGCGAGCAGTACTTC
j_gene: TRBJ2-7
v_gene: TRBV5-1
d_gene: TRBD2
abundance: -

CDR3aa: CASSSRDRVVNEQFF
CDR3nt: TGTGCCAGTAGTTCCAGGGACAGGGTGGTCAATGAGCAGTTCTTC
j_gene: TRBJ2-1
v_gene: TRBV19
d_gene: TRBD1
abundance: -